Listed below are T cell receptor beta chains from one sample, sequenced in a study of blood T cell repertoires in COVID-19. Libraries were prepared by immunoSEQ multiplex PCR; TCRdb keeps only in-frame clonotypes and omits some of them. The sample holds around 320,000 clones; about nine tenths are singletons and the top ten take 5.5% to 8.5%. The sequencing sample was made of peripheral blood. The origin of the receptors is a woman aged 30 to 39 who had recovered from COVID-19. CDR3s include the opening cysteine and the closing phenylalanine or tryptophan.

j_call | v_call | cdr3_aa
TRBJ2-3 | TRBV9 | CASSVPGGASDTQYF
TRBJ1-6 | TRBV11-2 | CASSRLSGYSPLHF
TRBJ2-5 | TRBV3-1/TRBV3-2 | CASSHTGSKETQYF
TRBJ2-2 | TRBV9 | CASSVSSGANTGELFF
TRBJ2-2 | TRBV27 | CASSLLFPTGELFF
TRBJ2-7 | TRBV9 | CASSVDPGHVRLYF
TRBJ2-5 | TRBV7-8 | CASSLGQQETQYF
TRBJ1-1 | TRBV18 | CASSLGGDYTEAFF
TRBJ1-4 | TRBV12-3/TRBV12-4 | CASSRSTSGKLFF
TRBJ2-1 | TRBV7-2 | CASSLGRGGIYNEQFF
TRBJ1-2 | TRBV28 | CASSFSSNYGYTF
TRBJ1-5 | TRBV5-5 | CASSLQTGVFSNQPQHF
TRBJ2-2 | TRBV5-1 | CASSFNGQGDGELFF
TRBJ2-2 | TRBV5-6 | CASSYQGVRTGELFF
TRBJ1-4 | TRBV4-3 | CASSQDLTNLATNEKLFF
TRBJ2-3 | TRBV7-8 | CASSQGLAGSSTDTQYF
TRBJ2-2 | TRBV28 | CASSLQGETGELFF
TRBJ1-2 | TRBV27 | CASWRVAYGYTF
TRBJ1-2 | TRBV5-1 | CASSLGLADHSGYTF
TRBJ1-1 | TRBV29-1 | CSGGGMRTEAFF
TRBJ2-3 | TRBV5-1 | CASSPPAGDSTDTQYF
TRBJ1-5 | TRBV20-1 | CSARQGSRHF
TRBJ1-1 | TRBV5-1 | CATAPGQGAWTEAFF
TRBJ1-1 | TRBV5-1 | CASSLVDSMNTEAFF
TRBJ2-3 | TRBV19 | CASSFAGSTDTQYF
TRBJ2-6 | TRBV3-1/TRBV3-2 | CASSPLLGRESSGANVLTF
TRBJ2-7 | TRBV5-1 | CASSPDRDEQYF
TRBJ2-5 | TRBV4-2 | CASSQRVDRGQETQYF
TRBJ2-7 | TRBV29-1 | CSVINQGLPYEQYF
TRBJ1-3 | TRBV6-6 | CASGGQGLSGNTIYF
TRBJ1-6 | TRBV6-2/TRBV6-3 | CASSYSTASYNSPLHF
TRBJ1-2 | TRBV9 | CASSEQTGNYGYTF
TRBJ1-2 | TRBV10-3 | CAISPLTGEYGYTF
TRBJ2-3 | TRBV19 | CASSISGTDTQYF
TRBJ1-5 | TRBV6-5 | CASRSRPGQGQPQHF
TRBJ2-7 | TRBV7-2 | CASSLSSQGGYEQYF
TRBJ2-1 | TRBV15 | CATSRVKVGRQFF
TRBJ2-3 | TRBV19 | CASSIGDRVTDTQYF
TRBJ2-2 | TRBV5-8 | CASSSGQPSATGELFF
TRBJ1-2 | TRBV7-9 | CASSETGQPYGYTF
TRBJ2-4 | TRBV27 | CASSSGFGTGLKNIQYF
TRBJ1-1 | TRBV28 | CASSRTYTGGKDTEAFF
TRBJ1-3 | TRBV28 | CASSALSRSGNTIYF
TRBJ2-1 | TRBV4-2 | CASSFMGLGENEQFF
TRBJ2-5 | TRBV28 | CASSLGQAHMTQYF
TRBJ2-1 | TRBV14 | CASSQVNNEQFF
TRBJ1-5 | TRBV19 | CASSTLPGSNSNQPQHF
TRBJ2-7 | TRBV10-3 | CAISGTSNSEQYF
TRBJ1-5 | TRBV5-1 | CASSLGDRESGQPQHF
TRBJ2-3 | TRBV19 | CASSIGPRDRLDTQYF